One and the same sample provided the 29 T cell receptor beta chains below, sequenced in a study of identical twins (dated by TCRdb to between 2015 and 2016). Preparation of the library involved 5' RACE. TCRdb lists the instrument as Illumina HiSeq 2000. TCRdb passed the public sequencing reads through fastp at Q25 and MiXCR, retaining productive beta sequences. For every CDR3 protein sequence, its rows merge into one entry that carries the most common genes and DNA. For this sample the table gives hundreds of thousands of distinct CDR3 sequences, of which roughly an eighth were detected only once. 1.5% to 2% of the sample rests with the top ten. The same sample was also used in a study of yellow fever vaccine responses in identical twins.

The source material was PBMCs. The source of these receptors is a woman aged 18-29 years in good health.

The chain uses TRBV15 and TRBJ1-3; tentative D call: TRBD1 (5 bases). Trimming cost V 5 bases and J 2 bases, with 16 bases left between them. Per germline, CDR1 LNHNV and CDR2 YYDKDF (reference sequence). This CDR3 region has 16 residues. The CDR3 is CATSPRGLGTGNTIYF. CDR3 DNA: TGTGCCACCAGCCCTAGGGGCCTCGGGACTGGAAACACCATATATTTT.

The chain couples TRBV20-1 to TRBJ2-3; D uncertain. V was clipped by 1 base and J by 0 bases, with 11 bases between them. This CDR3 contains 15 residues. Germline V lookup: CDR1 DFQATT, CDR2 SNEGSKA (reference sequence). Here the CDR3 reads CSARVSAPSTDTQYF. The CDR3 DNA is TGCAGTGCTAGAGTGTCGGCTCCCAGCACAGATACGCAGTATTTT.

The CDR3 loop reads CSARDLAGLSYEQYF. The CDR3 DNA is TGCAGTGCTAGAGATCTGGCAGGCCTCTCCTACGAGCAGTACTTC. The V and J genes are TRBV20-1 and TRBJ2-7; D gene unclear. There are 15 residues in the CDR3. V was clipped by 0 bases and J by 0 bases, with 12 bases between them. CDR1 and CDR2 (germline): DFQATT, SNEGSKA (reference sequence).

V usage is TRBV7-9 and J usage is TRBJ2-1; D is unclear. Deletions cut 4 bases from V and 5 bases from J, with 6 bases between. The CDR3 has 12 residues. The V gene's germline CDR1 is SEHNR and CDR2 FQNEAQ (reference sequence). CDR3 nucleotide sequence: TGTGCCAGCAGCTCCCAGCACAATGAGCAGTTCTTC. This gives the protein CASSSQHNEQFF.

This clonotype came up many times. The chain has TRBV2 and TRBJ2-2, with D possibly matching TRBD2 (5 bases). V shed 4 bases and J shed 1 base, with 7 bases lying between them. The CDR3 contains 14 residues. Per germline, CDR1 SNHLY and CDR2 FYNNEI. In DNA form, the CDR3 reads TGTGCCAGCAGTGCAGGACTGAACACCGGGGAGCTGTTTTTT. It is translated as CASSAGLNTGELFF.

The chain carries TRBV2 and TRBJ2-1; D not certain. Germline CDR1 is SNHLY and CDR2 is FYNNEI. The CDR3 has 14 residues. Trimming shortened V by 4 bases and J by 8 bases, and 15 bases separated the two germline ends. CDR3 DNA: TGTGCCAGCAGTGCCCTGAGCGACCGGGATGAGCAGTTCTTC. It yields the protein CASSALSDRDEQFF.

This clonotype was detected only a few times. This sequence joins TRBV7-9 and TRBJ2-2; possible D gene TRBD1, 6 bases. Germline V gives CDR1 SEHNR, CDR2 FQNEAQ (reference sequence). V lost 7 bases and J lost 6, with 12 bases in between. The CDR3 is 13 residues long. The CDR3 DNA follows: TGTGCCAGCATCAAAGAGGGGGCCGGGGAGCTGTTTTTT. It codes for CASIKEGAGELFF.

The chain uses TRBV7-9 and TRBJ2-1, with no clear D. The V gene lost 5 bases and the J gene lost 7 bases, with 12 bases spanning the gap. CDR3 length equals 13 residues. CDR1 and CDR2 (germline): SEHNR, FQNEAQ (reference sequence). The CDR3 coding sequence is TGTGCCAGCAGCACCTCGATAGTAAATGAGCAGTTCTTC. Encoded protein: CASSTSIVNEQFF.

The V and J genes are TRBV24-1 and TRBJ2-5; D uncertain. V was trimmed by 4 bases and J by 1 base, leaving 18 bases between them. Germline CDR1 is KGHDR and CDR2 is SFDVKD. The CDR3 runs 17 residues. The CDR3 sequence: CATSDPLAGRAQETQYF. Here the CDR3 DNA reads TGTGCCACCAGTGACCCCCTGGCAGGCCGGGCCCAAGAGACCCAGTACTTC.

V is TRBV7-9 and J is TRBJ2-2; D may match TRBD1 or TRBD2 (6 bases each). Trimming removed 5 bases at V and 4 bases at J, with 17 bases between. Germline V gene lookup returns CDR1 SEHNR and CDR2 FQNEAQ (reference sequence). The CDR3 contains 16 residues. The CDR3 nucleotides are TGTGCCAGCAGCCTAGAGGGGGGCTCGGGCACCGGGGAGCTGTTTTTT. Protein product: CASSLEGGSGTGELFF.

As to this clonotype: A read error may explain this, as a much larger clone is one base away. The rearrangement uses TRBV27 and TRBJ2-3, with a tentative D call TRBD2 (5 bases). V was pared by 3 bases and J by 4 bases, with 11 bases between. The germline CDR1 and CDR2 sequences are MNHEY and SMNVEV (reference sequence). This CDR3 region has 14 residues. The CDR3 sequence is CASSLGGWADTQYF. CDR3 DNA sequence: TGTGCCAGCAGTTTGGGCGGGTGGGCAGATACGCAGTATTTT.

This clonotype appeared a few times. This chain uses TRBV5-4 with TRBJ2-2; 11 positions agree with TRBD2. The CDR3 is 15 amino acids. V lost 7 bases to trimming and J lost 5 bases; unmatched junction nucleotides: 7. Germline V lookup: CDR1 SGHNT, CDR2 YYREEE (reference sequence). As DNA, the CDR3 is TGTGCCAGCGGGTGGCTAGCGGGAGGAACCGGGGAGCTGTTTTTT. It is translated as CASGWLAGGTGELFF.

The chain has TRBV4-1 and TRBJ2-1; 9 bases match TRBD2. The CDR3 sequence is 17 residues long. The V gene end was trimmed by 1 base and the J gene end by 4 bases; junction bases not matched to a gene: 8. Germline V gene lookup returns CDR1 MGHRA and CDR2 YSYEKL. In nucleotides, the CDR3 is TGCGCCAGCAGCCAAGTATGGTCGCTAGCGGGGTACAATGAGCAGTTCTTC. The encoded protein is CASSQVWSLAGYNEQFF.

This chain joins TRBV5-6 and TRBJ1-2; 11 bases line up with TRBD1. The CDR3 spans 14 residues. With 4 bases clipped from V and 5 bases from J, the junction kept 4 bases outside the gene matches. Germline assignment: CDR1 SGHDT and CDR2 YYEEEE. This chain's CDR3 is CASSHGQGAYGYTF. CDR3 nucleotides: TGTGCCAGCAGCCACGGACAGGGGGCGTATGGCTACACCTTC.

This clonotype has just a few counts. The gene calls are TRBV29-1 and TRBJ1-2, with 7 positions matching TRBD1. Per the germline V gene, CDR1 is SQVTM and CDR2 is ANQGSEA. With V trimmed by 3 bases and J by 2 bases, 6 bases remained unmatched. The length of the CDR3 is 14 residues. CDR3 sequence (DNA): TGCAGCGTTGACCCCCCGACAGGGAACTATGGCTACACCTTC. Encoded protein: CSVDPPTGNYGYTF.

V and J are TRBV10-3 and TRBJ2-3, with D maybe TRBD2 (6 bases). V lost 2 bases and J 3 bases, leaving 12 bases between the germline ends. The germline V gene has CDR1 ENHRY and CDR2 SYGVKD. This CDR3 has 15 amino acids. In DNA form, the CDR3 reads TGTGCCATCAGTGAGATAACCGGGACTACAGATACGCAGTATTTT. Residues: CAISEITGTTDTQYF.

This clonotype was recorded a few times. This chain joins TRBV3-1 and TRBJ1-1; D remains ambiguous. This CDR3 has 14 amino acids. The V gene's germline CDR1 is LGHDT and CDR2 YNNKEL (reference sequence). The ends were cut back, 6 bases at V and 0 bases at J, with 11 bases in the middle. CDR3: CASRVSTLNTEAFF. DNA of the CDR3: TGTGCCAGCAGAGTGTCGACTTTGAACACTGAAGCTTTCTTT. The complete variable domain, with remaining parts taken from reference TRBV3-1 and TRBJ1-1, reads DTAVSQTPKYLVTQMGNDKSIKCEQNLGHDTMYWYKQDSKKFLKIMFSYNNKELIINETVPNRFSPKSPDKAHLNLHINSLELGDSAVYFCASRVSTLNTEAFFGQGTRLTVV.

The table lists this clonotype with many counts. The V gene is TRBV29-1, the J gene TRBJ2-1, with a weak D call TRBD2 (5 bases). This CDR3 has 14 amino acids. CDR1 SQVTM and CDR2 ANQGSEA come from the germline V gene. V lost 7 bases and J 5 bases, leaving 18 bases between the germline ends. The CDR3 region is CSDSAVSPHNEQFF. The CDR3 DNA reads TGCAGCGACTCAGCGGTCAGTCCACACAATGAGCAGTTCTTC.

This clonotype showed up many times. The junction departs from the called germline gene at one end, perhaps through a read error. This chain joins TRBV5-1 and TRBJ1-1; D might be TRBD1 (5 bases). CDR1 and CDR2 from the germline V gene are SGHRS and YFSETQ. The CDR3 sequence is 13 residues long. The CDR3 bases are TGTGCCAGCAGCCTCGGGGCGGGAACTGAAGCTTTCTTT. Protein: CASSLGAGTEAFF.

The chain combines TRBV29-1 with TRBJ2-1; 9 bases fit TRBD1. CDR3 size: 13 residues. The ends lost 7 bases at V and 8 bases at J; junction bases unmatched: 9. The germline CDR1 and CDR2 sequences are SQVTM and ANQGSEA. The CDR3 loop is CSAMDRGPDEQFF. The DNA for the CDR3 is TGCAGCGCGATGGACAGGGGCCCCGATGAGCAGTTCTTC.

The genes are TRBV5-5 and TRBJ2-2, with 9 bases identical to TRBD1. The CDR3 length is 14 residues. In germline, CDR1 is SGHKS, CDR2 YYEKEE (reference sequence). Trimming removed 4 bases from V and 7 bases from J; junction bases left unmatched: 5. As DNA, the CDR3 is TGTGCCAGCAGCGGGACAGGGAGAAGCGGGGAGCTGTTTTTT. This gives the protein CASSGTGRSGELFF.

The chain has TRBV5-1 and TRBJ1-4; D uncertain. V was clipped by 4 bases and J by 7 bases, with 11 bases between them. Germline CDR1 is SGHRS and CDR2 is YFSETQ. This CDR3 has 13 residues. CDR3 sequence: CASSREGGEKLFF. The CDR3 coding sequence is TGCGCCAGCAGCAGGGAAGGAGGTGAAAAACTGTTTTTT.

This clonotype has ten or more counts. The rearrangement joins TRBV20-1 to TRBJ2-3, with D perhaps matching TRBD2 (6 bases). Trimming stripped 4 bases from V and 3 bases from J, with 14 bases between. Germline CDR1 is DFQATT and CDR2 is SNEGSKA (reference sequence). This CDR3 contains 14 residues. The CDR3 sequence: CSAKGLAVTDTQYF. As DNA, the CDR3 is TGCAGTGCTAAGGGTTTAGCGGTTACAGATACGCAGTATTTT.

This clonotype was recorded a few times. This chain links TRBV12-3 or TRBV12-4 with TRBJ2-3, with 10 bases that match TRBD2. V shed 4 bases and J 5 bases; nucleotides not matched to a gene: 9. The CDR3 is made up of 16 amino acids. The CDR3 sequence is CASSSIAGGLGDTQYF. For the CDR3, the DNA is TGTGCCAGCAGTTCAATAGCGGGAGGTCTAGGAGATACGCAGTATTTT.

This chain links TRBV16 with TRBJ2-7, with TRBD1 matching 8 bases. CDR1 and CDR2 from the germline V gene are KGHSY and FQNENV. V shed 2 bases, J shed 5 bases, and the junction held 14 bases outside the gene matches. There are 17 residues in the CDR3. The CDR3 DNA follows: TGTGCCAGCAGCCAACAGGAGGCCAGGACAGGGACCCACGAGCAGTACTTC. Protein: CASSQQEARTGTHEQYF.

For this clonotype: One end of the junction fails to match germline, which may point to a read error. CDR3 nucleotide sequence: TGTGCCAGCAGTGAAGCCGGGACCGTTACGGGTTTCTTC. Amino acid sequence: CASSEAGTVTGFF. The chain has TRBV25-1 and TRBJ2-5; D tentatively reads TRBD1 or TRBD2 (5 bases each). The CDR3 contains 13 residues. Per germline, CDR1 MGHDK and CDR2 SYGVNS.

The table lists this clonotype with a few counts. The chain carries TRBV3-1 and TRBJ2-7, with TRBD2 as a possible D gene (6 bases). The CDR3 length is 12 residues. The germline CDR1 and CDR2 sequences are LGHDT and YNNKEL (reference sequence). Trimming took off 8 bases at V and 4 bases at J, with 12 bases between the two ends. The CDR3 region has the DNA TGTGCCAGCGGGACTCTCGGGTACGAGCAGTACTTC. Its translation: CASGTLGYEQYF.

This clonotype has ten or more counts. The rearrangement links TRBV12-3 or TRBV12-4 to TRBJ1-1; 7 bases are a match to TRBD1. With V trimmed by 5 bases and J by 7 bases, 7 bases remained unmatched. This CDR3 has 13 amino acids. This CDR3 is CASSPTGVSEAFF. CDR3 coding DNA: TGTGCCAGCAGTCCTACAGGGGTTAGTGAAGCTTTCTTT.

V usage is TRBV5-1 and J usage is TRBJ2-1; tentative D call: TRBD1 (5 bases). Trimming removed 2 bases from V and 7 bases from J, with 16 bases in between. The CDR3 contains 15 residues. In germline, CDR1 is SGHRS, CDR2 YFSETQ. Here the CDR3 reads CASSFGAPVGNEQFF. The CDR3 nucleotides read TGCGCCAGCAGCTTTGGGGCACCCGTGGGGAATGAGCAGTTCTTC.